This T cell receptor (beta chain) was obtained from a study of cytomegalovirus exposure and HLA in healthy donors. Findings and limits, study-wide: Productive status was seen about 90% or about 30% of the time for most TCR beta V segments in an earlier analysis.

Per germline, CDR1 MDHEN and CDR2 SYDVKM. V was clipped by 3 bases and J by 0 bases; unmatched bases: 7. CDR3 length: 16 residues. The PCR ran on 60 Vbeta and 13 Jbeta primers. Sequenced by immunoSEQ multiplex PCR; TCRdb stores in-frame clones only, minus some. The table records 130,000 or so clones, roughly 70% of them present only once. In regard to this clone: The antigen is unknown.

This chain connects TRBV28 to TRBJ1-1; TRBD1 aligns across 7 bases. The clonotype was recovered from a man in his forties in good health and CMV-seropositive. Sequenced: PBMCs. Here the CDR3 reads CASSFPPTGMNTEAFF. CDR3 DNA: TGTGCCAGCAGTTTCCCCCCGACAGGGATGAACACTGAAGCTTTCTTT. Based on the CDR3 plus reference TRBV28 and TRBJ1-1, the full variable domain is DVKVTQSSRYLVKRTGEKVFLECVQDMDHENMFWYRQDPGLGLRLIYFSYDVKMKEKGDIPEGYSVSREKKERFSLILESASTNQTSMYLCASSFPPTGMNTEAFFGQGTRLTVV.